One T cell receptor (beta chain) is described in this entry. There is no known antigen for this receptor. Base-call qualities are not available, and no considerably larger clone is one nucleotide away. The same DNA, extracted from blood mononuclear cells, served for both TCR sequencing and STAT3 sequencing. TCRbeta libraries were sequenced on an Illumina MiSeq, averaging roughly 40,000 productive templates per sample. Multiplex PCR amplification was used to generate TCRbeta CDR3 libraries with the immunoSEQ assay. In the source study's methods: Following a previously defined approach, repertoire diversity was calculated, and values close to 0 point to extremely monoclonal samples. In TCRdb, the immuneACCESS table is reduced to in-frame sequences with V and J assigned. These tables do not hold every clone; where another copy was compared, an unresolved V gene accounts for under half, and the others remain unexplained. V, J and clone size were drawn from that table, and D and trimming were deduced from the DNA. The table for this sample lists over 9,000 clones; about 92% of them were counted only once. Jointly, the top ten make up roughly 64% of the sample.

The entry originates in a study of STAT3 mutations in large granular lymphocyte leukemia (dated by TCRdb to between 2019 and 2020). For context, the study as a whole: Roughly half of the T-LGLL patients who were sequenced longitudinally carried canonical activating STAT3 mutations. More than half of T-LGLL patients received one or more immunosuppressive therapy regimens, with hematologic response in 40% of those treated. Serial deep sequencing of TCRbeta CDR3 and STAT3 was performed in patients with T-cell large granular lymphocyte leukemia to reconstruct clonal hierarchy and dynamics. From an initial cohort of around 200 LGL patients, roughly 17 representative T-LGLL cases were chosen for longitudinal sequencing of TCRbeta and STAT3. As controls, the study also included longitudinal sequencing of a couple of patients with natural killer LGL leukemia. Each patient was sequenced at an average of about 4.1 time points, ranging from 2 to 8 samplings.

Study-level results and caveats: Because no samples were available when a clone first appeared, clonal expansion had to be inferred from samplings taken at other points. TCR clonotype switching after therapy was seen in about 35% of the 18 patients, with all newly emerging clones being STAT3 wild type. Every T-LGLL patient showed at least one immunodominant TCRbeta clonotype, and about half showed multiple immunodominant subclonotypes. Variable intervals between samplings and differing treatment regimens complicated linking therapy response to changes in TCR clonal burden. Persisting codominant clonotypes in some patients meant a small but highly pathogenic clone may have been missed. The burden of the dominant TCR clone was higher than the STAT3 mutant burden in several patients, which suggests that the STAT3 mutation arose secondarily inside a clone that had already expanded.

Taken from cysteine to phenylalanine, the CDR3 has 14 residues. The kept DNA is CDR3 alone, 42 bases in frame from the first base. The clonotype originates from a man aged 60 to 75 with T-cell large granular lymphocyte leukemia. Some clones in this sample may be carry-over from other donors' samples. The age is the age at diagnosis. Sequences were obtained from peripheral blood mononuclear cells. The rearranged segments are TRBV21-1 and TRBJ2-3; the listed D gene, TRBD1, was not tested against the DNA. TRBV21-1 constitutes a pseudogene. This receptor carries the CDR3 CASSGGRCTDTQYF. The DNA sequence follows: TGTGCCAGCAGCGGGGGCAGATGCACAGATACGCAGTATTTT.